The 23 T cell receptor beta chains below all came from one sample that was sequenced in a study of a mutant IDH1 vaccine in newly diagnosed glioma. The data were produced by immunoSEQ multiplex PCR, yet TCRdb's version contains in-frame clones alone and is incomplete. Of about 100,000 clones in the sample, about 82% were seen once. Time point of the sample: baseline, week 1 (first vaccination visit). Stated treatment: pre-vaccination baseline after standard-of-care therapy. Here the sequenced sample was PBMCs, taken from a glioma patient treated with radiotherapy, temozolomide or both. Source of these receptors: a man in his forties or fifties with glioma.

V gene TRBV9 combines with J gene TRBJ1-4; D is perhaps TRBD1 (5 bases). Deletions cut 0 bases from V and 2 bases from J, with 11 bases between. The germline CDR1 and CDR2 sequences are SGDLS and YYNGEE. This CDR3 region has 16 residues. The CDR3 region is CASSVGPGSTNEKLFF. The CDR3 nucleotides are TGTGCCAGCAGCGTAGGTCCAGGGTCGACTAATGAAAAACTGTTTTTT.

The V call is TRBV7-9, the J call TRBJ2-7, with D perhaps matching TRBD1 (6 bases). CDR3 length: 17 amino acids. Germline CDR1 SEHNR, CDR2 FQNEAQ (reference sequence). V was pared by 2 bases and J by 1 base, with 18 bases between. The CDR3 spells CASSLISGTPHSYEQYF. CDR3 DNA sequence: TGTGCCAGCAGCTTAATCTCAGGGACACCACATTCCTACGAGCAGTACTTC.

A single count supports this clone. The J gene is TRBJ2-3, the V gene TRBV9; TRBD2 matches 8 bases. This CDR3 is 14 amino acids long. Germline V gives CDR1 SGDLS, CDR2 YYNGEE. The V gene end was trimmed by 3 bases and the J gene end by 5 bases; junction bases not matched to a gene: 5. In DNA, the CDR3 is TGTGCCAGCAGCGAAGCGGGGGCTATAGATACGCAGTATTTT. Amino acid sequence: CASSEAGAIDTQYF.

The genes are TRBV4-1 and TRBJ1-6; D uncertain. With 0 bases removed from V and 2 bases from J, the gap between germline ends came to 8 bases. CDR1 is MGHRA and CDR2 is YSYEKL in the germline V gene. This CDR3 is 16 amino acids long. CDR3 sequence reads: CASSQEAAAYNSPLHF. Written as DNA, the CDR3 is TGCGCCAGCAGCCAAGAGGCGGCGGCCTATAATTCACCCCTCCACTTT.

CDR3 sequence reads: CAWSGQAANSPLHF. The CDR3 coding sequence is TGTGCCTGGAGCGGACAGGCCGCTAATTCACCCCTCCACTTT. The chain combines TRBV30 with TRBJ1-6; the match to TRBD1 covers 7 bases. The trim removed 3 bases at V and 6 bases at J, leaving 5 bases unmatched. CDR1 GTSNPN and CDR2 SVGIG come from the germline V gene (reference sequence). This CDR3 is 14 amino acids long.

This rearrangement joins TRBV6-1 to TRBJ1-5, with D unclear. The CDR3 has 15 residues. In germline, CDR1 is MNHNS, CDR2 SASEGT. Trimming shortened V by 4 bases and J by 2 bases, and 12 bases separated the two germline ends. CDR3 coding DNA: TGTGCCAGCAGTGGCCAGGTGGGAGGCAATCAGCCCCAGCATTTT. It is translated as CASSGQVGGNQPQHF.

V is TRBV6-5 and J is TRBJ2-3; no clear D. Germline CDR1 MNHEY, CDR2 SVGAGI. CDR3 size: 14 residues. The V end was cut by 1 base, the J end by 6 bases, with 11 bases between. Here the CDR3 DNA reads TGTGCCAGCAGTTACTTCCAAGCGAGGGATACGCAGTATTTT. Its protein is CASSYFQARDTQYF.

V and J are TRBV27 and TRBJ2-1; no firm D call. The V gene lost 3 bases and the J gene lost 3 bases, with 9 bases spanning the gap. This CDR3 is 14 amino acids long. Germline assignment: CDR1 MNHEY and CDR2 SMNVEV (reference sequence). The CDR3 sequence: CASSLQVSYNEQFF. The CDR3 DNA is TGTGCCAGCAGTTTGCAGGTCAGCTACAATGAGCAGTTCTTC.

The gene calls are TRBV7-9 and TRBJ1-4; 9 positions match TRBD1. This CDR3 region has 15 residues. Trimming took 5 bases from V and 7 from J; bases not matched to a gene: 8. The germline V gene has CDR1 SEHNR and CDR2 FQNEAQ (reference sequence). The CDR3 here is CASSALRDRVEKLFF. Written as DNA, the CDR3 is TGTGCCAGCAGCGCCCTCCGGGACAGGGTTGAAAAACTGTTTTTT.

V and J are TRBV19 and TRBJ1-5; perhaps TRBD1 as D (6 bases). Trimming removed 4 bases from V and 0 bases from J, with 13 bases in between. The CDR3 contains 16 residues. Per germline, CDR1 LNHDA and CDR2 SQIVND (reference sequence). The CDR3 bases are TGTGCCAGTAGTAATCAGGGGCTCGATAGCAATCAGCCCCAGCATTTT. This sequence encodes CASSNQGLDSNQPQHF.

The chain recombines TRBV9 with TRBJ1-1; 8 bases are a match to TRBD1. Per the germline V gene, CDR1 is SGDLS and CDR2 is YYNGEE. The CDR3 sequence is 15 residues long. V shed 4 bases, J shed 3 bases, and the junction held 8 bases outside the gene matches. CDR3 in DNA: TGTGCCAGCAGCAAAGGGACAGGAACTCACACTGAAGCTTTCTTT. Encoded protein: CASSKGTGTHTEAFF.

This clone was observed a few times. The V and J genes are TRBV7-2 and TRBJ1-3, with D unclear. Between the trimmed V and J ends, which lost 2 bases and 7 bases, there was a span of 6 bases. Germline assignment: CDR1 SGHTA and CDR2 FQGNSA. The CDR3 sequence is 12 residues long. The CDR3 region is CASSLSRNTIYF. In nucleotides, the CDR3 is TGTGCCAGCAGCTTATCGCGGAACACCATATATTTT. The complete variable domain, with remaining parts taken from reference TRBV7-2 and TRBJ1-3, reads GAGVSQSPSNKVTEKGKDVELRCDPISGHTALYWYRQSLGQGLEFLIYFQGNSAPDKSGLPSDRFSAERTGGSVSTLTIQRTQQEDSAVYLCASSLSRNTIYFGEGSWLTVV.

The chain is built from TRBV25-1 and TRBJ2-1; 7 bases match TRBD1. Germline V gene lookup returns CDR1 MGHDK and CDR2 SYGVNS. This CDR3 is 15 amino acids long. Trimming took 2 bases from V and 9 from J; bases not matched to a gene: 10. In DNA form, the CDR3 reads TGTGCCAGCAGTGAACCCGAGACAGGGTTGGGTGAGCAGTTCTTC. Translation gives CASSEPETGLGEQFF.

The J gene is TRBJ2-7, the V gene TRBV5-6, with D possibly being TRBD1 or TRBD2 (5 bases each). V was cut by 0 bases and J by 7 bases, with 11 bases left in between. The CDR3 loop spans 13 amino acids. The germline CDR1 and CDR2 sequences are SGHDT and YYEEEE. CDR3 coding DNA: TGTGCCAGCAGCTTGGCGGGGCCCCTGGAGCAGTACTTC. Its protein is CASSLAGPLEQYF.

V is TRBV14 and J is TRBJ2-7, with TRBD2 matching 7 bases. CDR1 and CDR2 (germline): SGHDN, FVKESK. Trimming cost V 0 bases and J 5 bases; bases outside gene matches: 22. The CDR3 spans 20 residues. This CDR3 reads CASSQDQRSKGGGGIHEQYF. CDR3 coding DNA: TGTGCCAGCAGCCAAGATCAGCGAAGCAAGGGTGGCGGGGGTATACACGAGCAGTACTTC.

The chain has TRBV2 and TRBJ1-5; 9 bases line up with TRBD1. CDR1 is SNHLY, CDR2 FYNNEI, per germline. The V and J ends lost 6 bases and 6 bases, in that order; junction bases with no gene match: 6. This CDR3 is built from 14 residues. The DNA of the CDR3 is TGTGCCAGCAGCCGGGACAGGGAGGGTCAGCCCCAGCATTTT. Translating gives CASSRDREGQPQHF.

In DNA, the CDR3 is TGTGCCAGCAGTTTGCCGGGGGTCAGTCAGCCCCAGCATTTT. Protein: CASSLPGVSQPQHF. This sequence joins TRBV6-6 and TRBJ1-5, with a possible D match to TRBD1 (5 bases). V was clipped by 4 bases and J by 6 bases, with 13 bases between them. The CDR3 loop spans 14 amino acids. The germline gives CDR1 MNHNY, CDR2 SVGAGI (reference sequence).

This chain joins TRBV7-8 and TRBJ2-2; possibly TRBD1 or TRBD2 for D (5 bases each). The V gene's germline CDR1 is SGHVS and CDR2 FQNEAQ. Trimming cost V 1 base and J 0 bases, with 9 bases left between them. CDR3 length: 16 amino acids. The CDR3 DNA sequence: TGTGCCAGCAGCTTAGATCCGGGGCCGAACACCGGGGAGCTGTTTTTT. This codes for CASSLDPGPNTGELFF.

J is TRBJ2-3 and V is TRBV27; perhaps TRBD2 as D (6 bases). Trimming cost V 3 bases and J 4 bases, with 11 bases left between them. Germline-derived CDR1 and CDR2 are MNHEY and SMNVEV (reference sequence). The CDR3 consists of 14 residues. The CDR3 spells CASSFGIAADTQYF. The CDR3 region has the DNA TGTGCCAGCAGTTTTGGTATAGCGGCAGATACGCAGTATTTT.

The chain joins TRBV29-1 to TRBJ2-7; 8 bases fit TRBD1. This CDR3 has 15 amino acids. Germline values: CDR1 SQVTM, CDR2 ANQGSEA. Trimming cost V 4 bases and J 0 bases; bases outside gene matches: 8. This CDR3 reads CSVAPTGASSYEQYF. In DNA, the CDR3 is TGCAGCGTTGCCCCGACAGGGGCAAGCTCCTACGAGCAGTACTTC.

The CDR3: CASSGTGGSYGYTF. The CDR3 nucleotides are TGTGCCAGCAGCGGGACAGGGGGAAGCTATGGCTACACCTTC. The chain combines TRBV6-4 with TRBJ1-2, with TRBD1 matching over 11 bases. CDR3 length: 14 amino acids. V trimming: 6 bases; J trimming: 4 bases; junction bases outside the gene matches: 4. Germline V gene lookup returns CDR1 MRHNA and CDR2 SNTAGT.

This clone turned up a few times. CDR3 region: CASSLTRVGSPLHF. The CDR3 region has the DNA TGTGCCAGCAGCTTAACGAGGGTAGGGTCACCCCTCCACTTT. The chain employs TRBV11-2 and TRBJ1-6; D remains unclear. The CDR3 consists of 14 residues. Deletions cut 2 bases from V and 10 bases from J, with 12 bases between. CDR1 is SGHAT and CDR2 is FQNNGV in the germline V gene.

This clone has more than one count but fewer than ten. J is TRBJ1-2 and V is TRBV29-1; no clear D gene. This CDR3 has 11 amino acids. Germline CDR1 and CDR2: SQVTM and ANQGSEA. V was pared by 2 bases and J by 4 bases, with 5 bases between. CDR3 in DNA: TGCAGCGTTGAATCAGGCTATGGCTACACCTTC. This codes for CSVESGYGYTF.